This TCR beta chain emerged from a study of T-cell memory formation after mild COVID-19. As for the study in general: Largely, the TCR clusters proved donor specific. Whole-study results and caveats: Contracting CD4+ clones lay largely in CM and EM, with CD8+ ones residing in EMRA. Detection of some responders pre-infection suggested pre-existing cross-reactive memory T cells participated.

This clonotype was detected only a few times. The antigen is unknown. This CDR3 spans 15 amino acids. V lost 7 bases, J lost 0 bases, and 8 bases stayed unmatched. 5'RACE primed from the constant segment yielded TCR alpha and TCR beta cDNA libraries bearing sample barcodes and UMIs. TCRdb processed the 5' RACE reads anew with MiXCR; each CDR3 protein has one entry. The sample has some 210,000 distinct CDR3 sequences, roughly 27% seen once. This sequence joins TRBV12-3 or TRBV12-4 and TRBJ1-2; 7 positions agree with TRBD1. Source material: PBMCs or a T cell subset sorted from them (not recorded which). The receptor comes from an adult woman who had mild COVID-19 (a few samples of this study predate the infection). Cell type and time point are not known. The CDR3 loop is CASTLTGLANYGYTF. The CDR3 DNA is TGTGCCAGCACCTTGACAGGGCTGGCTAACTATGGCTACACCTTC.